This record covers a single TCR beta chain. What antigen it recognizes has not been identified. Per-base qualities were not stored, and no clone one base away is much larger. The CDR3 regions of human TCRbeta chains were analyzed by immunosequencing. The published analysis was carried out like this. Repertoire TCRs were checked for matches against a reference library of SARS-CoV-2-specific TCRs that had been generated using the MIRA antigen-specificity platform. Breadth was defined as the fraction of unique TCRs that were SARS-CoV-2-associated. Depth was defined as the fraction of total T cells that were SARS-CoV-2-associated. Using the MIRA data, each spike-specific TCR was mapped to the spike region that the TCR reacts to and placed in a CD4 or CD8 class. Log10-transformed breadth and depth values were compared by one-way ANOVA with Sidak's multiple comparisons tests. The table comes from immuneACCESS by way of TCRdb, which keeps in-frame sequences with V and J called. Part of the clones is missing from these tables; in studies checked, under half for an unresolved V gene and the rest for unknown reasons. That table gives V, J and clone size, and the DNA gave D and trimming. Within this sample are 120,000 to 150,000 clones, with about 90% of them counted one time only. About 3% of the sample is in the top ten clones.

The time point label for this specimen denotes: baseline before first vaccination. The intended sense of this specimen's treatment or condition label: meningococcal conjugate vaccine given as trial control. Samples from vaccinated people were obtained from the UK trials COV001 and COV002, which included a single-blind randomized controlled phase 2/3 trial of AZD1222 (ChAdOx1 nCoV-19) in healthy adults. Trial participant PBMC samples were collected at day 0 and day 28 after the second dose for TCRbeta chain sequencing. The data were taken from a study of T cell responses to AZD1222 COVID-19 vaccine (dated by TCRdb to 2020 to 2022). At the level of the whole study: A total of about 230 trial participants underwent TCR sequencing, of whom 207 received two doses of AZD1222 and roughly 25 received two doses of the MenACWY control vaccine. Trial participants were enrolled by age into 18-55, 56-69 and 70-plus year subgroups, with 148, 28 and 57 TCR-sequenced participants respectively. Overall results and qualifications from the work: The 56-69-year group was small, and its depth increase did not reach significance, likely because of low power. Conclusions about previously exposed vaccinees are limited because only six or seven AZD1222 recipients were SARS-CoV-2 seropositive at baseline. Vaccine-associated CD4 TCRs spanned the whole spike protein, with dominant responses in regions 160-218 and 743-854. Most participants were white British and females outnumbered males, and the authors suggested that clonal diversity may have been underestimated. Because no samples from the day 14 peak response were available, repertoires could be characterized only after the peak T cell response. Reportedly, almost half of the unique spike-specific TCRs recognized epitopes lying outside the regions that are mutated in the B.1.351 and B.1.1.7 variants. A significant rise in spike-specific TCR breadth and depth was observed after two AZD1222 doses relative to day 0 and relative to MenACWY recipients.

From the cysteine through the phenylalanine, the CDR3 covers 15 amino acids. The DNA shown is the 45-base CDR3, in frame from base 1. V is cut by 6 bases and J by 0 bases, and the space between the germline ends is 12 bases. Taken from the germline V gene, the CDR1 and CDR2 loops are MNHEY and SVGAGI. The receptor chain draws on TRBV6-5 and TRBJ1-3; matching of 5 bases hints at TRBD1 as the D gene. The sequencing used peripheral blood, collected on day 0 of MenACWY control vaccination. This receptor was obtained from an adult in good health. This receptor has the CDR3 CASRTGTNSGNTIYF. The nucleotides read TGTGCCAGCAGGACCGGGACCAACTCTGGAAACACCATATATTTT.